The 10 T cell receptor beta chains listed next were all sequenced from one sample in a study of metastatic and nonmetastatic thyroid tumors. TCRdb re-called clones from the PCR reads using MiXCR. In the table there are more than 90,000 clones, about 12% of which are singletons. All patients were treatment-naive before thyroid surgery. What was sequenced was blood. These receptors were obtained from a female donor with papillary thyroid cancer or a benign thyroid nodule (not recorded which). Some clones in this sample may be carry-over from other donors' samples.

This clone was detected many times. The chain uses TRBV27 and TRBJ2-7; 9 bases fit TRBD2. CDR1 is MNHEY, CDR2 SMNVEV, per germline (reference sequence). This CDR3 contains 15 residues. V gave up 0 bases and J gave up 2 bases; unmatched junction bases: 2. Written as DNA, the CDR3 is TGTGCCAGCAGTTTATCTGGCGGGAGGGCCTACGAGCAGTACTTC. It encodes CASSLSGGRAYEQYF.

Ten or more counts support this clone. The genes are TRBV29-1 and TRBJ1-1; 8 nucleotides match TRBD1. V lost 6 bases to trimming and J lost 0 bases; unmatched junction nucleotides: 6. This CDR3 is 14 amino acids long. Germline CDR1 SQVTM, CDR2 ANQGSEA. The CDR3 region is CSVHGTGLNTEAFF. The CDR3 bases are TGCAGCGTCCACGGGACAGGTCTGAACACTGAAGCTTTCTTT.

Many counts were recorded for this clone. The chain joins TRBV19 to TRBJ2-2, with D tentatively TRBD1 (5 bases). The CDR3 is 14 amino acids. V was trimmed by 3 bases and J by 3 bases, leaving 8 bases between them. CDR1 and CDR2 from the germline V gene are LNHDA and SQIVND (reference sequence). The CDR3 protein is CASSISTDTGELFF. CDR3 nucleotides: TGTGCCAGTAGTATCTCGACAGACACCGGGGAGCTGTTTTTT.

This clone was seen many times. The CDR3: CASRSQGVSSEQYF. For the CDR3, the DNA is TGTGCCAGTAGATCTCAGGGCGTGTCGAGCGAGCAGTACTTC. This chain connects TRBV19 to TRBJ2-7, with a tentative D call TRBD1 (5 bases). This CDR3 has 14 residues. Trimming took 6 bases from V and 6 from J, leaving 18 bases between them. Germline values: CDR1 LNHDA, CDR2 SQIVND (reference sequence).

The rearrangement uses TRBV7-9 and TRBJ2-5; 7 bases line up with TRBD1. J gave up 6 bases and V 7 bases, and 11 bases lay outside the gene matches. Germline CDR1 is SEHNR and CDR2 is FQNEAQ (reference sequence). CDR3 size: 14 residues. The CDR3: CASIQTGLMQTQYF. For the CDR3, the DNA is TGTGCCAGCATCCAGACAGGGTTAATGCAGACCCAGTACTTC.

The CDR3 DNA follows: TGCAGTGCTAGCGGGGTTGGCTCCTACGAGCAGTACTTC. Protein: CSASGVGSYEQYF. This chain uses TRBV20-1 with TRBJ2-7; D might be TRBD2 (5 bases). With 3 bases removed from V and 0 bases from J, the gap between germline ends came to 9 bases. The germline CDR1 and CDR2 sequences are DFQATT and SNEGSKA (reference sequence). The CDR3 contains 13 residues.

This clone was seen repeatedly, ten times or more. J is TRBJ1-2 and V is TRBV30; D is undetermined. The CDR3 is 12 residues long. Germline loops: CDR1 GTSNPN, CDR2 SVGIG (reference sequence). V was pared by 5 bases and J by 8 bases, with 15 bases between. The CDR3 spells CAWVPTHGGYTF. CDR3 bases: TGTGCCTGGGTCCCTACGCATGGGGGCTACACCTTC.

This clone was found many times. A much larger clone differs by one base, so this may be a read error. Lacking the conserved final phenylalanine or tryptophan, this CDR3 likely reflects a read error. The rearrangement links TRBV12-3 or TRBV12-4 to TRBJ2-1; TRBD1 matches at 7 bases. With V trimmed by 5 bases and J by 8 bases, 6 bases remained unmatched. The CDR3 runs to 13 residues. The CDR3 DNA sequence: TGTGCCAGCAGTCTTGGACAGGCTGATGAGCAGTTCTCC. Amino acid sequence: CASSLGQADEQFS.

This clone came up many times. The chain couples TRBV11-3 to TRBJ2-5, with 12 bases that match TRBD2. V lost 4 bases to trimming and J lost 2 bases; unmatched junction nucleotides: 11. The CDR3 loop spans 18 amino acids. In germline, CDR1 is SGHNT, CDR2 YENEEA. CDR3 DNA: TGTGCCAGCAGCTCGTTCCCGGCTAGCGGGAGGGATCAAGAGACCCAGTACTTC. This encodes CASSSFPASGRDQETQYF.

This clone was observed many times. V gene TRBV5-1 combines with J gene TRBJ2-1; 12 bases are shared with TRBD2. The germline gives CDR1 SGHRS, CDR2 YFSETQ. The CDR3 has 16 residues. With 7 bases clipped from V and 1 base from J, the junction kept 6 bases outside the gene matches. CDR3 amino acids: CASSGTSGSSYNEQFF. The CDR3 DNA reads TGCGCCAGCTCCGGGACTAGCGGGTCGTCCTACAATGAGCAGTTCTTC.